This is a list of T cell receptor beta chains from one sample in a study of T cell changes during pregnancy in multiple sclerosis. Clones were sequenced by immunoSEQ multiplex PCR, and TCRdb holds only the in-frame ones, with some missing. The table lists about 73,000 clones, roughly 90% of them singletons. Sequences were derived from peripheral blood, sampled after pregnancy. Source of these receptors: a female donor in good health, enrolled as a control in a pregnancy study. The CDR3 runs from the conserved cysteine through the conserved F or W.

TRBV9	TRBJ1-5	CASSQGGGNQPQHF
TRBV2	TRBJ2-5	CASRLGLAGETQYF
TRBV10-3	TRBJ1-2	CAILKDRVYGYTF
TRBV14	TRBJ2-7	CASSQDRQGRAYEQYF
TRBV2	TRBJ1-1	CASNQGPETEAFF
TRBV5-4	TRBJ2-3	CASNPQPSYTDTQYF
TRBV7-8	TRBJ1-5	CASSLGTGTGPQHF
TRBV29-1	TRBJ1-1	CSVVPWSSTEAFF
TRBV11-2	TRBJ2-7	CASSLTGDEQYF
TRBV25-1	TRBJ2-5	CASSATGFSAQYF
TRBV15	TRBJ2-1	CATSGRTSGSNEQFF
TRBV18	TRBJ2-1	CASSFGTVGEQFF
TRBV27	TRBJ2-2	CASSWGGTGELFF
TRBV11-3	TRBJ1-2	CASSLGGDYTF
TRBV19	TRBJ1-2	CASSISEWGDYGYTF
TRBV6-5	TRBJ1-1	CASSYSTGRVNTEAFF
TRBV6-5	TRBJ2-7	CASSGLAGSDYEQYF
TRBV5-8	TRBJ1-6	CASTRGGAKNSPLHF